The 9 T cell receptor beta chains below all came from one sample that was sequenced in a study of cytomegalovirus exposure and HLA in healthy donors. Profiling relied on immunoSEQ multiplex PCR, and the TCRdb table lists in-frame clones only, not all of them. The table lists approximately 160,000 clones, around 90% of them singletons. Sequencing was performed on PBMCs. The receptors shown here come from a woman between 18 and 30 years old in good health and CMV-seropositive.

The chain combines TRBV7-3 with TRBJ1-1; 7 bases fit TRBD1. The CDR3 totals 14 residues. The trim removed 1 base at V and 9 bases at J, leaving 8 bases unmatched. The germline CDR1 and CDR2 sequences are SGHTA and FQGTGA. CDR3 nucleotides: TGTGCCAGCAGCTTAAGCGCAGGGGGAGACAAAGCTTTCTTT. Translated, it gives CASSLSAGGDKAFF.

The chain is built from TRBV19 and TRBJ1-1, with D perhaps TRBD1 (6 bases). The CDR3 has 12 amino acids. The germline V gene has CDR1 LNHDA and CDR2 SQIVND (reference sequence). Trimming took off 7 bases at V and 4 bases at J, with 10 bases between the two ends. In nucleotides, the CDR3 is TGTGCCAGTAACCAGGGGTCCACTGAAGCTTTCTTT. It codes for CASNQGSTEAFF.

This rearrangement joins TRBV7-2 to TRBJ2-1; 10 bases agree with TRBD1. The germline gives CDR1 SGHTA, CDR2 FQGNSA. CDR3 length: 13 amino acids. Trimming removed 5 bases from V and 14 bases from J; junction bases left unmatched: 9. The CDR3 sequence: CASSPIVGTGEFF. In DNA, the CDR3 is TGTGCCAGCAGCCCTATAGTTGGGACAGGGGAGTTCTTC.

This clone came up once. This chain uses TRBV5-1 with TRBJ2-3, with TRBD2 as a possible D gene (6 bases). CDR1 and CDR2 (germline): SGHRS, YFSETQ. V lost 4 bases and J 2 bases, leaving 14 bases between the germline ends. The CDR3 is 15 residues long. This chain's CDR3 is CASSLSGLPTDTQYF. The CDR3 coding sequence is TGCGCCAGCAGCCTCTCGGGACTCCCCACAGATACGCAGTATTTT.

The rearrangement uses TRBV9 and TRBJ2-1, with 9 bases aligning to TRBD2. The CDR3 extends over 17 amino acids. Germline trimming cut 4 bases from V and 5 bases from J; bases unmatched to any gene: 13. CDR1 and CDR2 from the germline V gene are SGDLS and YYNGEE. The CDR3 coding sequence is TGTGCCAGCAGCCCAGGCCCCCGACTAGCGGAAAACAATGAGCAGTTCTTC. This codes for CASSPGPRLAENNEQFF.

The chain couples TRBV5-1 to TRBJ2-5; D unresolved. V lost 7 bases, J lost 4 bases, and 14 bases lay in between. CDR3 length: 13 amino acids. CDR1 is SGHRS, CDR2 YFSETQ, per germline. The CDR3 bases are TGCGCCAGCGCCCCTCCTAGTGGAGAGACCCAGTACTTC. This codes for CASAPPSGETQYF.

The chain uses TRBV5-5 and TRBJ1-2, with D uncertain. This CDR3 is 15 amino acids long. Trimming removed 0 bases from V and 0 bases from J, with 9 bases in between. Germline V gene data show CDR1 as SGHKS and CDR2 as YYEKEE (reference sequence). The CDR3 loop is CASSLVTVSNYGYTF. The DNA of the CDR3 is TGTGCCAGCAGCTTGGTCACGGTCTCTAACTATGGCTACACCTTC. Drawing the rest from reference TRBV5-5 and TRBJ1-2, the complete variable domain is DAGVTQSPTHLIKTRGQQVTLRCSPISGHKSVSWYQQVLGQGPQFIFQYYEKEERGRGNFPDRFSARQFPNYSSELNVNALLLGDSALYLCASSLVTVSNYGYTFGSGTRLTVV.

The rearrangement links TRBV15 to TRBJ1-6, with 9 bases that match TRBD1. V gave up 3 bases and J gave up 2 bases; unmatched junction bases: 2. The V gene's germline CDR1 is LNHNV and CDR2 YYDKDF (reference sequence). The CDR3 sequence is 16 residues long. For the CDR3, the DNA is TGTGCCACCAGCAGGGACAGGGGCGCCTATAATTCACCCCTCCACTTT. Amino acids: CATSRDRGAYNSPLHF.

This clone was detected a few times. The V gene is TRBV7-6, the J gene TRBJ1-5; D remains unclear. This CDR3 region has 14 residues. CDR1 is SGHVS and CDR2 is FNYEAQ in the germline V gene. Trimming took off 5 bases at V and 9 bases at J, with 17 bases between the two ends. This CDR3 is CASSKTTRDMPQHF. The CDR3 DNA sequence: TGTGCCAGCAGCAAGACTACTCGAGATATGCCCCAGCATTTT.